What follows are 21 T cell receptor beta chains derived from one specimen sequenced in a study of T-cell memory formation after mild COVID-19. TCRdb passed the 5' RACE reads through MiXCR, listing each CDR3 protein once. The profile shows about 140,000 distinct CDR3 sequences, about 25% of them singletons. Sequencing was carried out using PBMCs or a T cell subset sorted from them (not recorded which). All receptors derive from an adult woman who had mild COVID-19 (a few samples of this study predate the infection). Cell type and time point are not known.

The CDR3 DNA reads TGTGCCAGCAAGTCCGGCAACCTCCAAGAGACCCAGTACTTC. Translation: CASKSGNLQETQYF. The V call is TRBV2, the J call TRBJ2-5; D gene unclear. CDR1 and CDR2 (germline): SNHLY, FYNNEI. The CDR3 loop spans 14 amino acids. V lost 7 bases and J lost 1, with 13 bases in between.

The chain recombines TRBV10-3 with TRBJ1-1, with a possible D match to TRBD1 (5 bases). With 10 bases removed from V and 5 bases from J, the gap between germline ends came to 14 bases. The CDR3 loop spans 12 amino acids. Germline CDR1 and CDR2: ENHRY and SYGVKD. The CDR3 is CATRDGGTEAFF. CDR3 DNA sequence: TGTGCCACCAGGGACGGGGGAACTGAAGCTTTCTTT.

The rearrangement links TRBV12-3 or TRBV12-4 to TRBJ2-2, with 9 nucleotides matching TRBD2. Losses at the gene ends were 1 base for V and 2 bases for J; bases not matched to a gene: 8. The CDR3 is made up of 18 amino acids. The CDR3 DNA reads TGTGCCAGCAGTTTAGGAATGGGACTAGCCAGCAACACCGGGGAGCTGTTTTTT. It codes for CASSLGMGLASNTGELFF.

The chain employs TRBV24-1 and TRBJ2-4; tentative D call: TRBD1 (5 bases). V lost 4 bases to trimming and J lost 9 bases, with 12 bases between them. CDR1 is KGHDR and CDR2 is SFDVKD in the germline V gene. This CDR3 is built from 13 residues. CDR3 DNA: TGTGCCACCAGTGACAGGGATTGGGGCATTCAGTACTTC. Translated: CATSDRDWGIQYF.

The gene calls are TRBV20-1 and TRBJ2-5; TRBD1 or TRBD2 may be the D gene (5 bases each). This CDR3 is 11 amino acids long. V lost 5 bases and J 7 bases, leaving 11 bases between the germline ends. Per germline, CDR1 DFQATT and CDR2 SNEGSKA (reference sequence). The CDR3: CSAPGPGTQYF. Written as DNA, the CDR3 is TGCAGTGCTCCGGGGCCAGGGACCCAGTACTTC.

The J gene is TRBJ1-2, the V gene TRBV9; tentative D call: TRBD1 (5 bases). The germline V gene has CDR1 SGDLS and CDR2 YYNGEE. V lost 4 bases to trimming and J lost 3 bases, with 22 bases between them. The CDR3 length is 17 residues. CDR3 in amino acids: CASSTPGLPGRDYGYTF. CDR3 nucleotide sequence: TGTGCCAGCAGCACCCCGGGACTTCCAGGACGTGACTATGGCTACACCTTC.

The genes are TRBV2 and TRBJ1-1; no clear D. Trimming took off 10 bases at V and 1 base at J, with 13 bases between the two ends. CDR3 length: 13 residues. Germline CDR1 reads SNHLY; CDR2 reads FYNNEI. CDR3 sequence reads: CATTSFGNTEAFF. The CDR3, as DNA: TGTGCCACCACTTCCTTCGGGAACACTGAAGCTTTCTTT.

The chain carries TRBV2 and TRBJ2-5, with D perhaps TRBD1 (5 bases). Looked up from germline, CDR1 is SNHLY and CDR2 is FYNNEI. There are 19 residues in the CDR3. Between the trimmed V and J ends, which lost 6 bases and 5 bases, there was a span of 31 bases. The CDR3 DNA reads TGTGCCAGCAGCCACCTCCTCCTGGCTCGGACATCCCCTAGGGAGACCCAGTACTTC. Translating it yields CASSHLLLARTSPRETQYF.

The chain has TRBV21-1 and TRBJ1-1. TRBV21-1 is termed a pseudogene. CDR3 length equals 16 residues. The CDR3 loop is CASNNRKGGEDTEAFF. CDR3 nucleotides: TGTGCCAGCAACAACCGGAAAGGAGGGGAGGACACTGAAGCTTTCTTT.

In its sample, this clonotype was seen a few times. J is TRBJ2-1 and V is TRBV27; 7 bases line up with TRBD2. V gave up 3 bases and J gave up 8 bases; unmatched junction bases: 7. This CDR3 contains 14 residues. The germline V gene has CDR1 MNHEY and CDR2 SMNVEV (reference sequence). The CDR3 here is CASSFMEGGDEQFF. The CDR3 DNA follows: TGTGCCAGCAGTTTCATGGAGGGAGGGGATGAGCAGTTCTTC.

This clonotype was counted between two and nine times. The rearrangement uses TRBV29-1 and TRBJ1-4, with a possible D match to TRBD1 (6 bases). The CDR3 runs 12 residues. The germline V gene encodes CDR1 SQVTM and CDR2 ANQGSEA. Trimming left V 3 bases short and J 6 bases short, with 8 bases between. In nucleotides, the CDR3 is TGCAGCGTTGACGAGGGGGATGAAAAACTGTTTTTT. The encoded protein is CSVDEGDEKLFF.

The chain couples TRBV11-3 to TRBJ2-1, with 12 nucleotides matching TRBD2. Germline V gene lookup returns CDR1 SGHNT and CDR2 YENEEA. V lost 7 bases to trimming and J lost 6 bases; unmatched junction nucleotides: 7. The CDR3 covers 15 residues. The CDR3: CASKPASGGANEQFF. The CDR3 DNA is TGTGCCAGCAAACCAGCTAGCGGGGGGGCCAATGAGCAGTTCTTC.

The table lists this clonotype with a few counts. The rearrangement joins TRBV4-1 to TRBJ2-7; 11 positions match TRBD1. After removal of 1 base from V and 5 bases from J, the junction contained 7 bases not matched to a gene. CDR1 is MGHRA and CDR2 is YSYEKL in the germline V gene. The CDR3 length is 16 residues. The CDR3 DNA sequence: TGCGCCAGCAGCCAAGGGGGACAGGGGGTACCCCACGAGCAGTACTTC. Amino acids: CASSQGGQGVPHEQYF.

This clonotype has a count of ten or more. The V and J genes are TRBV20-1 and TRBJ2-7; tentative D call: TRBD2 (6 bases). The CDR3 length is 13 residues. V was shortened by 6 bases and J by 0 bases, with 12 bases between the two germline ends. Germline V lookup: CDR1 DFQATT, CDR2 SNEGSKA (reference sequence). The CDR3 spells CSAEGLLSYEQYF. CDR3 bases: TGCAGTGCGGAGGGACTCCTCTCCTACGAGCAGTACTTC.

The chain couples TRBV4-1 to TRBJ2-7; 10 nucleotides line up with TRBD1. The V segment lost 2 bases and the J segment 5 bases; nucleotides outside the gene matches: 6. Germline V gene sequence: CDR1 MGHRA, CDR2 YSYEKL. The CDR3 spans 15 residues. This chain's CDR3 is CASSQLGQGGNEQYF. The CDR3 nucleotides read TGCGCCAGCAGCCAACTTGGACAGGGGGGGAACGAGCAGTACTTC.

For the CDR3, the DNA is TGTGCCAGCAGCCCCTCGGGGGGGAGGAATGAGCAGTTCTTC. Encoded protein: CASSPSGGRNEQFF. The chain employs TRBV7-2 and TRBJ2-1, with TRBD2 matching over 8 bases. Germline assignment: CDR1 SGHTA and CDR2 FQGNSA. The CDR3 length is 14 residues. Trimming took 5 bases from V and 7 from J; bases not matched to a gene: 7.

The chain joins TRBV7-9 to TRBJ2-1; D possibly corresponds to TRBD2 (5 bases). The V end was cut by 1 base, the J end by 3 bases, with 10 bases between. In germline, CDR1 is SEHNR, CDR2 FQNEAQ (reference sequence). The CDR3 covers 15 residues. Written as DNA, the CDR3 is TGTGCCAGCAGCTTAGGAAAACGGGACTACAATGAGCAGTTCTTC. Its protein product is CASSLGKRDYNEQFF. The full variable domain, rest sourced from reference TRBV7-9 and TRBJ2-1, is DTGVSQNPRHKITKRGQNVTFRCDPISEHNRLYWYRQTLGQGPEFLTYFQNEAQLEKSRLLSDRFSAERPKGSFSTLEIQRTEQGDSAMYLCASSLGKRDYNEQFFGPGTRLTVL.

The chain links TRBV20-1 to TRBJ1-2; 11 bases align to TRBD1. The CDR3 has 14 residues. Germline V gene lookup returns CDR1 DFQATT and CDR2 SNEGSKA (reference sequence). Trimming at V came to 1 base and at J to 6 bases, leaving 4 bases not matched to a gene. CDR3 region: CSARAEGQGDGYTF. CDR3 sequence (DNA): TGCAGTGCTAGAGCCGAGGGACAGGGGGATGGCTACACCTTC.

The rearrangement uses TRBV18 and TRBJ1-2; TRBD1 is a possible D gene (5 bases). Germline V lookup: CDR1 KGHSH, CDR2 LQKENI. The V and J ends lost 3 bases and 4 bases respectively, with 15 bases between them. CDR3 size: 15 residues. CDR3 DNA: TGTGCCAGCTCACCGACGCCCCGGGGACTCTATGGCTACACCTTC. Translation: CASSPTPRGLYGYTF.

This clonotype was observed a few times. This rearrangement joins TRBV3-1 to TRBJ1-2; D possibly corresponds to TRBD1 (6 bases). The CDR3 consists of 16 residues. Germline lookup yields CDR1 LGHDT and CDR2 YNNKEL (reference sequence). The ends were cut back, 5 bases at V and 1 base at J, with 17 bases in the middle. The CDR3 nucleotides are TGTGCCAGCAGCTGGGTGGGGGACAACCTTAACTATGGCTACACCTTC. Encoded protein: CASSWVGDNLNYGYTF.

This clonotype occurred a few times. CDR3 nucleotides: TGCGCCAGCCGTAAATTCGGGACCGGCAGCTCCTACAATGAGCAGTTCTTC. Its translation: CASRKFGTGSSYNEQFF. The V gene is TRBV5-1, the J gene TRBJ2-1; possibly TRBD1 or TRBD2 for D (5 bases each). The germline V and J ends were trimmed by 7 bases and 0 bases, with 20 bases remaining between them. The CDR3 is 17 residues long. CDR1 is SGHRS, CDR2 YFSETQ, per germline.